This record looks at one T cell receptor beta chain sequence and its context. Its matching antigen is unknown. The data were taken from a study of cytomegalovirus exposure and HLA in healthy donors. Germline lookup yields CDR1 KGHSH and CDR2 LQKENI. This CDR3 has 17 amino acids. The ends lost 4 bases at V and 4 bases at J; junction bases unmatched: 12. 13 Jbeta primers and 60 Vbeta primers were used for the PCR. As originally analysed: Roughly 9.9 million shared chains were among the about 80 million unique TCR beta chains that a later analysis counted. Profiled with immunoSEQ multiplex PCR; TCRdb holds only in-frame clones, not every one. That table is the source of V, J and clone size, and D and trimming were worked out from the DNA. Of around 200,000 clones in the sample, under 80% are singletons; the top ten hold approximately 5%. Points from the study as a whole: There were reportedly fewer N-insertions in an Asian-associated ancestry cluster than the approximately 670-donor mean, in a later analysis.

Sample: PBMCs. The TCR originated in a man younger than 45 in good health and CMV-seropositive. The V gene is TRBV18, the J gene TRBJ2-1; 8 bases map to TRBD1. CDR3 loop: CASSLLTGAIRYNEQFF. CDR3 coding DNA: TGTGCCAGCTCACTACTGACAGGGGCAATCCGGTACAATGAGCAGTTCTTC.